Shown below are 27 T cell receptor beta chains from a single sample sequenced in a study of cytotoxic CD8 clonotypes in ibrutinib-treated CLL. Repertoires were generated with immunoSEQ multiplex PCR, while TCRdb's copy carries only in-frame clones and drops some. The sample shows around 310,000 clones, approximately 80% of them seen only once. Specimen: PBMCs, collected before ibrutinib treatment. The receptors stem from a human donor with chronic lymphocytic leukemia.

A few counts support this clone. The chain links TRBV18 to TRBJ2-7; 8 bases line up with TRBD1. CDR1 and CDR2 from the germline V gene are KGHSH and LQKENI. The V segment lost 3 bases and the J segment 3 bases; nucleotides outside the gene matches: 4. The CDR3 loop spans 14 amino acids. In DNA form, the CDR3 reads TGTGCCAGCTCACCGTTAGGGACAGGCTACGAGCAGTACTTC. This sequence encodes CASSPLGTGYEQYF.

The rearrangement uses TRBV14 and TRBJ2-1, with D hard to call. The CDR3 consists of 11 residues. Germline values: CDR1 SGHDN, CDR2 FVKESK. Trimming pared 4 bases from V and 5 bases from J, leaving 3 bases between. The CDR3 coding sequence is TGTGCCAGCAGCCTCCACAATGAGCAGTTCTTC. Its protein product is CASSLHNEQFF.

The rearrangement uses TRBV19 and TRBJ2-1; tentative D call: TRBD1 (6 bases). The V gene lost 5 bases and the J gene lost 1 base, with 24 bases spanning the gap. CDR1 and CDR2 (germline): LNHDA, SQIVND (reference sequence). There are 19 residues in the CDR3. The CDR3 nucleotides read TGTGCCAGTAGTGGCACCAGGGGTTTTTCGTCCTCTTCCTACAATGAGCAGTTCTTC. This codes for CASSGTRGFSSSSYNEQFF.

The chain couples TRBV5-1 to TRBJ2-7, with 8 bases that match TRBD2. The CDR3 covers 18 residues. The V gene end was trimmed by 10 bases and the J gene end by 4 bases; junction bases not matched to a gene: 25. CDR1 is SGHRS, CDR2 YFSETQ, per germline. The CDR3 DNA follows: TGCGCCGGACGAAACACGCCGCGAAGCGGGAGAGGGCTATACGAGCAGTACTTC. This encodes CAGRNTPRSGRGLYEQYF. The full variable domain, completed using reference TRBV5-1 and TRBJ2-7, is KAGVTQTPRYLIKTRGQQVTLSCSPISGHRSVSWYQQTPGQGLQFLFEYFSETQRNKGNFPGRFSGRQFSNSRSEMNVSTLELGDSALYLCAGRNTPRSGRGLYEQYFGPGTRLTVT.

This clone has only one observation. This chain connects TRBV19 to TRBJ2-3, with 8 nucleotides matching TRBD2. The trim removed 4 bases at V and 2 bases at J, leaving 2 bases unmatched. The CDR3 extends over 14 amino acids. Germline V CDR1 and CDR2: LNHDA, SQIVND (reference sequence). The CDR3 region has the DNA TGTGCCAGTAGTAGAGCGGGAGTCACAGATACGCAGTATTTT. It yields the protein CASSRAGVTDTQYF.

This CDR3 is CASSRLAGAGNEQFF. Written as DNA, the CDR3 is TGTGCCAGCAGCCGACTAGCGGGAGCGGGGAATGAGCAGTTCTTC. The genes are TRBV7-3 and TRBJ2-1; TRBD2 matches 12 bases. The CDR3 is 15 residues long. V gave up 5 bases and J gave up 7 bases; unmatched junction bases: 6. In germline, CDR1 is SGHTA, CDR2 FQGTGA.

This chain joins TRBV5-4 and TRBJ2-1; 8 bases fit TRBD2. J lost 5 bases, V lost 9 bases, and 4 bases had no gene match. The CDR3 contains 12 residues. Per germline, CDR1 SGHNT and CDR2 YYREEE (reference sequence). CDR3 sequence reads: CATGGLNNEQFF. The CDR3 DNA reads as TGTGCCACGGGGGGGCTAAACAATGAGCAGTTCTTC.

The chain couples TRBV19 to TRBJ2-3; tentative D call: TRBD1 (5 bases). V was trimmed by 7 bases and J by 2 bases, leaving 16 bases between them. Germline V lookup: CDR1 LNHDA, CDR2 SQIVND (reference sequence). The CDR3 covers 15 residues. The CDR3 DNA reads as TGTGCCAGTAACCCTGCAGGGCTTGACACAGATACGCAGTATTTT. Translation: CASNPAGLDTDTQYF.

The rearrangement joins TRBV2 to TRBJ2-1; tentative D call: TRBD2 (5 bases). Germline V gene data show CDR1 as SNHLY and CDR2 as FYNNEI. V lost 3 bases, J lost 3 bases, and 12 bases lay in between. This CDR3 is 15 amino acids long. The CDR3 here is CASSEGESFYNEQFF. The CDR3 region has the DNA TGTGCCAGCAGTGAGGGAGAGTCCTTCTACAATGAGCAGTTCTTC.

This clone turned up a few times. The chain employs TRBV3-1 (or the pseudogene TRBV3-2) and TRBJ1-2; D is uncertain. The CDR3 is 9 amino acids. The germline V gene has CDR1 LGHDT and CDR2 YNNKEL (reference sequence). V gave up 7 bases and J gave up 8 bases, with 5 bases separating them. CDR3 amino acids: CASIPGYTF. The DNA for the CDR3 is TGTGCCAGCATACCGGGCTACACCTTC.

The J gene is TRBJ1-3, the V gene TRBV5-1; maybe TRBD1 (5 bases). The CDR3 spans 15 residues. V was trimmed by 4 bases and J by 0 bases, leaving 11 bases between them. Germline CDR1 and CDR2: SGHRS and YFSETQ. The CDR3: CASSVTADSGNTIYF. As DNA, the CDR3 is TGCGCCAGCAGCGTGACAGCAGACTCTGGAAACACCATATATTTT. The whole variable domain, filled in from reference TRBV5-1 and TRBJ1-3, reads KAGVTQTPRYLIKTRGQQVTLSCSPISGHRSVSWYQQTPGQGLQFLFEYFSETQRNKGNFPGRFSGRQFSNSRSEMNVSTLELGDSALYLCASSVTADSGNTIYFGEGSWLTVV.

The J gene is TRBJ2-3, the V gene TRBV5-4; D is undetermined. V lost 2 bases, J lost 4 bases, and 5 bases lay in between. The CDR3 covers 12 residues. The germline gives CDR1 SGHNT, CDR2 YYREEE (reference sequence). In DNA, the CDR3 is TGTGCCAGCAGCTTTGGGGCAGATACGCAGTATTTT. Its translation: CASSFGADTQYF.

The chain recombines TRBV7-2 with TRBJ1-1, with TRBD1 identical over 8 bases. The CDR3 runs 15 residues. The germline gives CDR1 SGHTA, CDR2 FQGNSA. V was pared by 5 bases and J by 1 base, with 6 bases of the junction left unmatched. The CDR3 loop reads CASSPETGANTEAFF. The CDR3 DNA reads as TGTGCCAGCAGCCCAGAGACAGGGGCGAACACTGAAGCTTTCTTT.

This chain uses TRBV1 with TRBJ2-2; TRBD1 is taken as the D call from the table, unchecked against the DNA. TRBV1 is classified as a pseudogene. The CDR3 extends over 16 amino acids. The CDR3 sequence is CTSRQGTGGFSGELFF. CDR3 DNA: TGCACCAGCAGACAAGGGACAGGGGGTTTTTCCGGGGAGCTGTTTTTT.

The table lists this clone with a few counts. The chain has TRBV7-9 and TRBJ2-1; the D is unclear. Trimming removed 7 bases from V and 5 bases from J, with 3 bases in between. The CDR3 loop spans 10 amino acids. The germline CDR1 and CDR2 sequences are SEHNR and FQNEAQ (reference sequence). In DNA, the CDR3 is TGTGCCAGCAACAACAATGAGCAGTTCTTC. As protein: CASNNNEQFF. The variable domain in full, completed from reference TRBV7-9 and TRBJ2-1, reads DTGVSQNPRHKITKRGQNVTFRCDPISEHNRLYWYRQTLGQGPEFLTYFQNEAQLEKSRLLSDRFSAERPKGSFSTLEIQRTEQGDSAMYLCASNNNEQFFGPGTRLTVL.

This chain's CDR3 is CASSYSGGSGEQYF. Here the CDR3 DNA reads TGTGCCAGCAGTTACTCCGGGGGATCGGGCGAGCAGTACTTC. The chain is built from TRBV6-5 and TRBJ2-7; a possible D gene is TRBD2 (6 bases). The V and J ends lost 0 bases and 6 bases respectively, with 12 bases between them. This CDR3 is 14 amino acids long. In germline, CDR1 is MNHEY, CDR2 SVGAGI.

The chain links TRBV4-3 to TRBJ1-4, with TRBD1 matching 12 bases. There are 16 residues in the CDR3. Germline CDR1 and CDR2: LGHNA and YSLEER. J lost 8 bases, V lost 8 bases, and 12 bases had no gene match. CDR3 nucleotide sequence: TGCGCCAGCGGAGCGGGGACAGGGGGCGTTTGGGAAAAACTGTTTTTT. This encodes CASGAGTGGVWEKLFF.

The chain joins TRBV7-9 to TRBJ2-7; tentative D call: TRBD1 (5 bases). V was trimmed by 10 bases and J by 0 bases, leaving 13 bases between them. The germline V gene has CDR1 SEHNR and CDR2 FQNEAQ (reference sequence). The CDR3 sequence is 13 residues long. The CDR3 bases are TGTGCCACCACGGACACTGTCTCCTACGAGCAGTACTTC. It is translated as CATTDTVSYEQYF. Full variable domain (missing parts from reference TRBV7-9 and TRBJ2-7): DTGVSQNPRHKITKRGQNVTFRCDPISEHNRLYWYRQTLGQGPEFLTYFQNEAQLEKSRLLSDRFSAERPKGSFSTLEIQRTEQGDSAMYLCATTDTVSYEQYFGPGTRLTVT.

The chain employs TRBV28 and TRBJ1-5; D gene ambiguous. V was shortened by 2 bases and J by 6 bases, with 14 bases between the two germline ends. CDR1 is MDHEN, CDR2 SYDVKM, per germline. The CDR3 has 15 residues. This CDR3 is CASSLDVGFSQPQHF. The CDR3 DNA reads TGTGCCAGCAGTTTAGATGTGGGCTTCAGTCAGCCCCAGCATTTT.

This clone turned up a few times. The rearrangement uses TRBV6-6 and TRBJ2-2; 7 bases are a match to TRBD1. The germline gives CDR1 MNHNY, CDR2 SVGAGI (reference sequence). The CDR3 spans 16 residues. With 2 bases clipped from V and 7 bases from J, the junction kept 10 bases outside the gene matches. CDR3 DNA: TGTGCCAGCAGTTACCGGTGGCAGGGGGAGAGCGGGGAGCTGTTTTTT. It yields the protein CASSYRWQGESGELFF.

The rearrangement links TRBV4-2 to TRBJ1-4; tentative D call: TRBD1 (6 bases). This CDR3 is 14 amino acids long. Deletions cut 1 base from V and 8 bases from J, with 11 bases between. The germline CDR1 and CDR2 sequences are LGHNA and YNFKEQ. CDR3 nucleotide sequence: TGTGCCAGCAGCCAAGTCAGGGGTGGGGAAAAACTGTTTTTT. This sequence encodes CASSQVRGGEKLFF.

The sample holds one count of this clone. The chain combines TRBV5-4 with TRBJ2-7; 10 bases are shared with TRBD2. J gave up 4 bases and V 4 bases, and 8 bases lay outside the gene matches. Germline V gene lookup returns CDR1 SGHNT and CDR2 YYREEE (reference sequence). CDR3 length: 15 residues. The CDR3 loop reads CASSQGLAEGYEQYF. CDR3 nucleotides: TGTGCCAGCAGCCAAGGACTAGCGGAGGGTTACGAGCAGTACTTC.

On this clone: This specimen includes other DNA sequences encoding the same CDR3. V is TRBV27 and J is TRBJ1-2; tentative D call: TRBD1 (5 bases). The V end lost 9 bases, the J end lost 2 bases, and 7 bases lay between the germline ends. CDR1 and CDR2 (germline): MNHEY, SMNVEV (reference sequence). The CDR3 spans 11 residues. CDR3 nucleotides: TGTGCCAGTGGGACCAACTATGGCTACACCTTC. Encoded protein: CASGTNYGYTF.

CDR3 nucleotides: TGCAGCGTGAGGACAGTTTCACTCTCTGGGGCCAACGTCCTGACTTTC. It specifies CSVRTVSLSGANVLTF. The rearrangement joins TRBV29-1 to TRBJ2-6; D perhaps matches TRBD1 (6 bases). Germline V gene sequence: CDR1 SQVTM, CDR2 ANQGSEA. The CDR3 is made up of 16 amino acids. Trimming removed 6 bases from V and 0 bases from J, with 15 bases in between. Full variable domain (missing parts from reference TRBV29-1 and TRBJ2-6): SAVISQKPSRDICQRGTSLTIQCQVDSQVTMMFWYRQQPGQSLTLIATANQGSEATYESGFVIDKFPISRPNLTFSTLTVSNMSPEDSSIYLCSVRTVSLSGANVLTFGAGSRLTVL.

The chain employs TRBV4-3 and TRBJ2-3, with TRBD2 as a possible D gene (6 bases). Per the germline V gene, CDR1 is LGHNA and CDR2 is YSLEER. With 0 bases removed from V and 1 base from J, the gap between germline ends came to 11 bases. CDR3 length equals 16 residues. The CDR3 sequence: CASSQDFGGGTDTQYF. As DNA, the CDR3 is TGCGCCAGCAGCCAAGATTTCGGAGGGGGCACAGATACGCAGTATTTT.

This rearrangement joins TRBV29-1 to TRBJ1-5; 7 positions agree with TRBD1. CDR1 and CDR2 from the germline V gene are SQVTM and ANQGSEA. CDR3 length: 13 amino acids. J lost 5 bases, V lost 4 bases, and 5 bases had no gene match. CDR3: CSVGRTGDQPQHF. The DNA for the CDR3 is TGCAGCGTTGGGCGAACAGGGGATCAGCCCCAGCATTTT. Full variable domain (rest looked up from reference TRBV29-1 and TRBJ1-5): SAVISQKPSRDICQRGTSLTIQCQVDSQVTMMFWYRQQPGQSLTLIATANQGSEATYESGFVIDKFPISRPNLTFSTLTVSNMSPEDSSIYLCSVGRTGDQPQHFGDGTRLSIL.

The chain uses TRBV27 and TRBJ1-5; D remains ambiguous. Germline CDR1 reads MNHEY; CDR2 reads SMNVEV (reference sequence). Trimming took 6 bases from V and 0 from J, leaving 15 bases between them. The CDR3 is 16 residues long. For the CDR3, the DNA is TGTGCCAGCAGCCGACTGGCAGTCGATAGCAATCAGCCCCAGCATTTT. This translates into CASSRLAVDSNQPQHF.